The 10 T cell receptor beta chains in this list originate from one sample, sequenced in a study of circulating CD8 cells and anti-PD-1 response in melanoma. Four subsets defined by PD-1 and/or TIGIT were sorted from live CD3+CD8+TCRalphabeta+ cells. The QIAseq Immune Repertoire TCR panel built the libraries from around 15 ng of total RNA. Via MiXCR, TCRdb re-called the reads, giving one row per CDR3 protein. Of over 850 distinct CDR3 sequences listed, just under 9% were seen once; the top ten hold roughly 30%. The source was CD8+ T cells from PBMCs, collected at baseline or after one month of anti-PD-1 therapy (not recorded which). These receptors were obtained from a human donor with melanoma.

The chain has TRBV19 and TRBJ1-1, with 8 bases fitting TRBD1. With V trimmed by 5 bases and J by 4 bases, 9 bases remained unmatched. Germline V gives CDR1 LNHDA, CDR2 SQIVND (reference sequence). CDR3 size: 15 residues. The CDR3 nucleotides are TGTGCCAGTAGTCTTGACCCAGGGGGCATCACTGAAGCTTTCTTT. Its translation: CASSLDPGGITEAFF.

By frequency in the sample, this clonotype is medium-sized. The rearrangement joins TRBV6-2 or TRBV6-3 to TRBJ2-1, with unresolved D. V was clipped by 2 bases and J by 3 bases, with 11 bases between them. CDR1 is MNHEY, CDR2 SVGEGT, per germline. This CDR3 is built from 15 residues. Written as DNA, the CDR3 is TGTGCCAGCAGTTACGAGGACGGGTACTACAATGAGCAGTTCTTC. This sequence encodes CASSYEDGYYNEQFF.

This clonotype was detected a few times. The CDR3 does not end in the conserved phenylalanine or tryptophan, so this is likely a read error. This rearrangement joins TRBV4-2 to TRBJ1-1; the D is unclear. The CDR3 sequence is 13 residues long. Trimming shortened V by 4 bases and J by 4 bases, and 10 bases separated the two germline ends. The germline V gene has CDR1 LGHNA and CDR2 YNFKEQ. The CDR3 region is CASSPQGSTEAFL. DNA for the CDR3: TGTGCCAGCAGCCCCCAAGGGAGCACTGAAGCTTTCCTT.

This clonotype has more than one count but fewer than ten. CDR3 in amino acids: CASRPGLANYGYTF. CDR3 DNA: TGTGCCAGCAGACCGGGCTTGGCCAACTATGGCTACACCTTC. The gene calls are TRBV27 and TRBJ1-2; D uncertain. Deletions cut 6 bases from V and 2 bases from J, with 13 bases between. Germline-derived CDR1 and CDR2 are MNHEY and SMNVEV (reference sequence). This CDR3 region has 14 residues.

Within the sample, this clonotype is medium-sized (0.01 to 0.1%). The DNA for the CDR3 is TGTGCCAGTAGTATACGTACACAGAACAATGAGCAGTTCTTC. Protein: CASSIRTQNNEQFF. The chain uses TRBV19 and TRBJ2-1; D is unclear. Trimming removed 2 bases at V and 5 bases at J, with 10 bases between. CDR3 length: 14 residues. Germline CDR1 LNHDA, CDR2 SQIVND (reference sequence). The complete variable domain, with remaining parts taken from reference TRBV19 and TRBJ2-1, reads DGGITQSPKYLFRKEGQNVTLSCEQNLNHDAMYWYRQDPGQGLRLIYYSQIVNDFQKGDIAEGYSVSREKKESFPLTVTSAQKNPTAFYLCASSIRTQNNEQFFGPGTRLTVL.

This clonotype is deemed medium-sized (0.01 to 0.1%). The J gene is TRBJ2-1, the V gene TRBV10-3, with a possible D match to TRBD2 (6 bases). The CDR3 consists of 13 residues. V lost 7 bases and J lost 0, with 7 bases in between. Germline CDR1 is ENHRY and CDR2 is SYGVKD. In DNA, the CDR3 is TGTGCCATCACGGGGGACTCCTACAATGAGCAGTTCTTC. Its translation: CAITGDSYNEQFF.

This clonotype is categorized as large. The genes are TRBV18 and TRBJ2-3; 7 nucleotides align to TRBD1. CDR1 is KGHSH, CDR2 LQKENI, per germline. CDR3 size: 16 residues. Unmatched junction bases numbered 7, after V lost 4 bases and J lost 0 bases. CDR3 nucleotide sequence: TGTGCCAGCTCACGCAAGGGACAGACTAGCACAGATACGCAGTATTTT. Translated: CASSRKGQTSTDTQYF.

The rearrangement uses TRBV12-5 and TRBJ2-1, with 11 bases fitting TRBD2. The CDR3 is 15 amino acids. Germline V gives CDR1 LGHNT, CDR2 FRNRAP. V was pared by 8 bases and J by 4 bases, with 7 bases of the junction left unmatched. As DNA, the CDR3 is TGTGCTAGTTCCTACTCTAGCGGGGGGTACAATGAGCAGTTCTTC. Its protein is CASSYSSGGYNEQFF. Full variable domain (rest looked up from reference TRBV12-5 and TRBJ2-1): DARVTQTPRHKVTEMGQEVTMRCQPILGHNTVFWYRQTMMQGLELLAYFRNRAPLDDSGMPKDRFSAEMPDATLATLKIQPSEPRDSAVYFCASSYSSGGYNEQFFGPGTRLTVL.

This clonotype is large within its sample. V and J are TRBV2 and TRBJ1-1; D not resolved. Germline CDR1 SNHLY, CDR2 FYNNEI. The CDR3 consists of 13 residues. With 4 bases removed from V and 1 base from J, the gap between germline ends came to 7 bases. Written as DNA, the CDR3 is TGTGCCAGCAGTGTGATAGGGAACACTGAAGCTTTCTTT. It encodes CASSVIGNTEAFF.

Judged by abundance, this clonotype is medium-sized (0.01 to 0.1%). The chain employs TRBV7-6 and TRBJ2-3; a weak D match, TRBD2 (6 bases). Trimming removed 1 base at V and 4 bases at J, with 9 bases between. The CDR3 contains 14 residues. Germline CDR1 is SGHVS and CDR2 is FNYEAQ. CDR3 nucleotides: TGTGCCAGCAGCTTAGTAGGGGAGGCAGATACGCAGTATTTT. Amino acids: CASSLVGEADTQYF.